A selection of T cell receptor beta chains follows, all from one sample in a study of T-cell memory formation after mild COVID-19. MiXCR, applied by TCRdb to the 5' RACE reads, yields one record per CDR3 protein. This table has fewer than 110,000 distinct CDR3 sequences, approximately 15% appearing once. Material for sequencing was PBMCs or a T cell subset sorted from them (not recorded which). The receptors originated from a man between 18 and 29 years old who had mild COVID-19 (a few samples of this study predate the infection). Cell type and time point are not known. Both conserved end residues are part of each CDR3. Clone size is not always given. Where it is, it says once, few, many or a class for expanded clones.

TRBV24-1 few CATSDWGKQGNEQFF
TRBV24-1 - CATSDSRWLLGDTQYF
TRBV7-2 few CASSIGLAVETQYF
TRBV7-9 many CASSPGTEQFF
TRBV12-3/TRBV12-4 - CASSFVPRRGYTF
TRBV5-6 few CASSLRWDSEQFF
TRBV4-1 few CASSQGVDREAFF
TRBV4-1 few CASRLRGDTGELFF
TRBV4-3 few CASSLGKGSGNTIYF
TRBV5-4 few CASSSPWGEGGNEQFF
TRBV6-5 few CASRDSSNQPQHF
TRBV5-1 - CASSLDQQGAGTEAFF
TRBV7-2 few CASSPPGGYTF
TRBV2 few CASRATGENNEQFF
TRBV18 few CASSPRPGLGAYNEQFF
TRBV29-1 - CSVGIITRTGHGYTF